This T cell receptor (beta chain) was recovered during a study of human T cells and chemical hapten exposure. This clonotype was seen at least ten times. Its antigen is unknown. Points from the study as a whole: PT1 expanded TCR counts correlated positively with patch test score. Expanded TCR sets contained significantly more large CDR3 similarity clusters than controls.

Time point defined: pre-sensitization, week 0. Regarding treatment: therapeutic diphenylcyclopropenone sensitization with weekly scalp DPC. Individual cDNA molecules (in the library) carried attached unique molecular identifiers. TCRdb analysed the RACE reads with MiXCR anew, one entry per CDR3 protein. This sample has 250,000 to 300,000 distinct CDR3 sequences, with around 7.3% found just once. Here the sequenced sample was whole blood, taken in connection with sensitization to the hapten diphenylcyclopropenone (DPC). The clonotype was recovered from a young man with alopecia areata. Some clones in this sample may be carry-over from other donors' samples.

The CDR3 DNA reads as TGCGCCAGCAGCCCGGGACTAGCGGACTACAATGAGCAGTTCTTC. Amino acids: CASSPGLADYNEQFF. The rearrangement links TRBV4-3 to TRBJ2-1; 11 bases align to TRBD2. Germline V gives CDR1 LGHNA, CDR2 YSLEER. The CDR3 has 15 residues. Trimming cost V 4 bases and J 3 bases; bases outside gene matches: 2.